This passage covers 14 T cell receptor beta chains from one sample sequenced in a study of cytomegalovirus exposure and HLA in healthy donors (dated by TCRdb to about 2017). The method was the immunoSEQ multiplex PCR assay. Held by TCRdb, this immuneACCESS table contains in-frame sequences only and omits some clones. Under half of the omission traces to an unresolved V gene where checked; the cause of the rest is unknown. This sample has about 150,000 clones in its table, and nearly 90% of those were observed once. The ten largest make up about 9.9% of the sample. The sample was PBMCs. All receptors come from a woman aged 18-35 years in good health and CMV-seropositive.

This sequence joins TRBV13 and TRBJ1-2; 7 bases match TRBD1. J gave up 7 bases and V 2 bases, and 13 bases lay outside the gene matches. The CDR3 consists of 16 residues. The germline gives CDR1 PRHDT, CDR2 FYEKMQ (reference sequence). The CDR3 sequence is CASSLSFEEGAFGYTF. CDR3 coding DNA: TGTGCCAGCAGCTTAAGCTTTGAGGAGGGGGCGTTTGGCTACACCTTC.

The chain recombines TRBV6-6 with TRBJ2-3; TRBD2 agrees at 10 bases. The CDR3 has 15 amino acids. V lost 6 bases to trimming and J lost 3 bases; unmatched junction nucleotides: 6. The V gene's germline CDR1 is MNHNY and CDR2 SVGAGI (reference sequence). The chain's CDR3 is CASRPLAGYTDTQYF. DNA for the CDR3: TGTGCCAGCAGACCACTAGCGGGGTATACAGATACGCAGTATTTT.

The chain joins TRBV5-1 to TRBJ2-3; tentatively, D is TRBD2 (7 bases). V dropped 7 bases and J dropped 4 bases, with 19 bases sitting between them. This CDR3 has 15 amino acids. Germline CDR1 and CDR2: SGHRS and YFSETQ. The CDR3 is CASHPGGGYADTQYF. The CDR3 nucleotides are TGCGCCAGCCACCCGGGGGGCGGGTATGCAGATACGCAGTATTTT.

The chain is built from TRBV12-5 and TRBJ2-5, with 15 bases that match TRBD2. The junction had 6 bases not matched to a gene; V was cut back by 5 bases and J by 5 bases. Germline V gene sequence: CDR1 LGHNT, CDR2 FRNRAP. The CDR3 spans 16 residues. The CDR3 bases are TGTGCTAGTGGTCTCGGGACTAGCGGGGGGCGGGAGACCCAGTACTTC. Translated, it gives CASGLGTSGGRETQYF.

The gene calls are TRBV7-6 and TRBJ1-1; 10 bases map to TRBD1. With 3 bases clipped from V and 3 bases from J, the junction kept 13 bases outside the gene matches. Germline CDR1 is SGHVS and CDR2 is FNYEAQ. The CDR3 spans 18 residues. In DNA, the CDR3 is TGTGCCAGCAGCTTGCTACGTGGGACAGGGGAGGGAGACACTGAAGCTTTCTTT. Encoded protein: CASSLLRGTGEGDTEAFF.

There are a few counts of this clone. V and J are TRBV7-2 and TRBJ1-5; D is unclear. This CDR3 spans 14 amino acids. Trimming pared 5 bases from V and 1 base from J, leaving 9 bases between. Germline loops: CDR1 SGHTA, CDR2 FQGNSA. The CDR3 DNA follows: TGTGCCAGCAGCCCCACCGGGAGCAATCAGCCCCAGCATTTT. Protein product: CASSPTGSNQPQHF.

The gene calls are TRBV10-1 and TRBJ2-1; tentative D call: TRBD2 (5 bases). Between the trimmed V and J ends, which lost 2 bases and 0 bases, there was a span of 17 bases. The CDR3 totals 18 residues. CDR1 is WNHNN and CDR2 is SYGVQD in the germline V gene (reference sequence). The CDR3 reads CASSEGLAGGSSYNEQFF. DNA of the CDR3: TGCGCCAGCAGTGAGGGGTTGGCGGGCGGCAGCTCCTACAATGAGCAGTTCTTC.

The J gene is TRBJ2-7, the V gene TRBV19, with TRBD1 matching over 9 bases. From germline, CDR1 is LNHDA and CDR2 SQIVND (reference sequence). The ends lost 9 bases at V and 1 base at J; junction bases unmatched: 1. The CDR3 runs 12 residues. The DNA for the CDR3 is TGTGCCAGGGGGACAGGGTCCTACGAGCAGTACTTC. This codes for CARGTGSYEQYF.

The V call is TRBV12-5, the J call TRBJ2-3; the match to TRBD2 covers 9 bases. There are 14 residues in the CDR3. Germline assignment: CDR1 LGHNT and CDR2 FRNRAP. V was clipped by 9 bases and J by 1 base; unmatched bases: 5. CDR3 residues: CASRIAGGTDTQYF. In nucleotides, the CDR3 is TGTGCTAGCCGAATAGCGGGGGGCACAGATACGCAGTATTTT.

The CDR3: CASSLGLAELFF. The CDR3 bases are TGTGCCAGCAGCTTAGGACTAGCGGAGCTGTTTTTT. The genes are TRBV7-2 and TRBJ2-2; 7 bases are a match to TRBD2. Trimming took 1 base from V and 10 from J; bases not matched to a gene: 0. CDR1 SGHTA and CDR2 FQGNSA come from the germline V gene. The CDR3 is made up of 12 amino acids.

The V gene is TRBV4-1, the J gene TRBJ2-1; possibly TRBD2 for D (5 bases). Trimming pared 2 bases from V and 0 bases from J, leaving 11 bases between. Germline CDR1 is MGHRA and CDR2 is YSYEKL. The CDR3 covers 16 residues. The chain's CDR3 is CASSQRDPSSYNEQFF. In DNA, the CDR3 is TGCGCCAGCAGCCAACGGGATCCCAGCTCCTACAATGAGCAGTTCTTC.

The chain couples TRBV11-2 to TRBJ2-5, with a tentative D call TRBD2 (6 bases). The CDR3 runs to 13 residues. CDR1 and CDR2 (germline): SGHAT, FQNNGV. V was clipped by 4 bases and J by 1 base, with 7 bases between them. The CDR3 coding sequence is TGTGCCAGCAGCTGGGGACTCCAAGAGACCCAGTACTTC. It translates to CASSWGLQETQYF.

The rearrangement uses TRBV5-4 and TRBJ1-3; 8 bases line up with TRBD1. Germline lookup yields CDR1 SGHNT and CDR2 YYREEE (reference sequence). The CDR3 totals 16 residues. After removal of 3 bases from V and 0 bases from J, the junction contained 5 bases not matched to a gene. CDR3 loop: CASSSTGTGSGNTIYF. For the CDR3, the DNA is TGTGCCAGCAGCTCCACCGGGACAGGCTCTGGAAACACCATATATTTT.

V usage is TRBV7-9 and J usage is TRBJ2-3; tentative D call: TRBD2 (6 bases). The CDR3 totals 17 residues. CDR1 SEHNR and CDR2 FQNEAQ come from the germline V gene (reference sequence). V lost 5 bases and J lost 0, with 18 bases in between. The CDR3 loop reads CASSPTGTGYSTDTQYF. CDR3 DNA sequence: TGTGCCAGCAGCCCCACCGGGACTGGTTATAGCACAGATACGCAGTATTTT.